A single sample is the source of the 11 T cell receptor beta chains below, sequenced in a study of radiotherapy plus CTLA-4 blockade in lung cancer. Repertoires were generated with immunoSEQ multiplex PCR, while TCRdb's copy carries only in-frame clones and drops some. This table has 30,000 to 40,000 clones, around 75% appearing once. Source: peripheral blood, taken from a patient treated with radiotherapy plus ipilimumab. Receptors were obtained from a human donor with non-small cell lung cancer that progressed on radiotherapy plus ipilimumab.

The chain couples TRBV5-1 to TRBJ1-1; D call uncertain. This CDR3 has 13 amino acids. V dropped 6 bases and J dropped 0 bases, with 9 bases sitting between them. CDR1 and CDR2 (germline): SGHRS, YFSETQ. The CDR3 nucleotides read TGCGCCAGCACGATGGGCGTGAACACTGAAGCTTTCTTT. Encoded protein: CASTMGVNTEAFF.

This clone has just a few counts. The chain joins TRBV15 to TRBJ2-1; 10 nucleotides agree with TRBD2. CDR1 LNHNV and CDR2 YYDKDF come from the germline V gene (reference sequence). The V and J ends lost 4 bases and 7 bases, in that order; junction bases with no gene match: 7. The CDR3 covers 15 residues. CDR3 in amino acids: CATSKALAGVNEQFF. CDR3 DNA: TGTGCCACCAGCAAAGCCCTAGCGGGAGTAAATGAGCAGTTCTTC.

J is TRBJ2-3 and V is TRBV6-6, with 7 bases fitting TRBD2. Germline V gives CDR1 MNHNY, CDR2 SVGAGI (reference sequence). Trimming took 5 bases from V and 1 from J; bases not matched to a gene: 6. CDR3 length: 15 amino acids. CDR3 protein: CASSKGGPGTDTQYF. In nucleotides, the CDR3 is TGTGCCAGCAGTAAGGGAGGGCCCGGCACAGATACGCAGTATTTT.

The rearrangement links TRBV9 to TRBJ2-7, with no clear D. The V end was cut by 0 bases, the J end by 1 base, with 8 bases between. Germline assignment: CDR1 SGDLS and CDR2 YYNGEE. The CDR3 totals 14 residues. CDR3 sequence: CASSVGGFSYEQYF. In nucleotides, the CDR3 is TGTGCCAGCAGCGTAGGTGGGTTTTCCTACGAGCAGTACTTC.

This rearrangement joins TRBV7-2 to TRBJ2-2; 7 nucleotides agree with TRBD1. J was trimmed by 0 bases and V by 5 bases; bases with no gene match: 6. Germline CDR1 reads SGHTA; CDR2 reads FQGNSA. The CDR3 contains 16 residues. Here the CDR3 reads CASSLRQGPNTGELFF. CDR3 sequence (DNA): TGTGCCAGCAGCCTCAGACAGGGCCCGAACACCGGGGAGCTGTTTTTT.

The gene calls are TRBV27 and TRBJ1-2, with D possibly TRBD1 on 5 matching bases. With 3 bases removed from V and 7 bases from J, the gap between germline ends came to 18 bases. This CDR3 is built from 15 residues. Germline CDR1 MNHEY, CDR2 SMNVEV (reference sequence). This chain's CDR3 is CASSFLQGLARGYTF. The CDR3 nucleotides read TGTGCCAGCAGTTTCCTGCAGGGACTTGCCCGTGGCTACACCTTC.

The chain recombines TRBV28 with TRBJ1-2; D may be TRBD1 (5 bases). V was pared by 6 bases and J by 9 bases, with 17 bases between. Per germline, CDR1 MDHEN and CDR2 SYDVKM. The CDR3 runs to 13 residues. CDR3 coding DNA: TGTGCCAGCAGCCTCGGGGACCCGTCAAGCTACACCTTC. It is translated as CASSLGDPSSYTF.

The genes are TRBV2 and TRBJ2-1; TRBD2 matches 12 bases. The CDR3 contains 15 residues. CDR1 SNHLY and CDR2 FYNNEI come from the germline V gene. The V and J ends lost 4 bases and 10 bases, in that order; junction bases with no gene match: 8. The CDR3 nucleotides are TGTGCCAGCAGTGGCGGACTAGCGGGGACGGGGGAGCAGTTCTTC. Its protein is CASSGGLAGTGEQFF.

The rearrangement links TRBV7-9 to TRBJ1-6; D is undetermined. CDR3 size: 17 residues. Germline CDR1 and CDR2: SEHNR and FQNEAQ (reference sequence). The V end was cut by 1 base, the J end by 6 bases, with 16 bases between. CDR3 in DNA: TGTGCCAGCAGCTTAGGAGGCGCAGCGACGCTTAATTCACCCCTCCACTTT. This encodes CASSLGGAATLNSPLHF.

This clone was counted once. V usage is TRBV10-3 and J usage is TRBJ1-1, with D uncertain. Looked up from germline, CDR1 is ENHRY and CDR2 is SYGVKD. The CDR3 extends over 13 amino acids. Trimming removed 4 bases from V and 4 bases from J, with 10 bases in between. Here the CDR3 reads CAISGWEGTEAFF. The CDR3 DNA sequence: TGTGCCATCAGTGGGTGGGAGGGCACTGAAGCTTTCTTT.

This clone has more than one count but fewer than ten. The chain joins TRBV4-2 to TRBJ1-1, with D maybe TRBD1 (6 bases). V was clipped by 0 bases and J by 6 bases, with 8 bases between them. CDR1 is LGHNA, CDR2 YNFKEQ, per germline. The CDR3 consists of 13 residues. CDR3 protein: CASSQDRTAEAFF. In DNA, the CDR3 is TGTGCCAGCAGCCAAGATAGGACAGCTGAAGCTTTCTTT.